The 13 T cell receptor beta chains below all came from one sample that was sequenced in a study of cytomegalovirus exposure and HLA in healthy donors. PCR primers comprised 60 Vbeta and 13 Jbeta primers. Assay: immunoSEQ multiplex PCR; the TCRdb copy retains only in-frame clones and omits some. The sample has hundreds of thousands of clones, over 65% seen once. The material sequenced was PBMCs. These receptors all come from a man aged 18 to 30 in good health and CMV-seronegative.

The rearrangement uses TRBV2 and TRBJ1-2, with D uncertain. The CDR3 runs to 13 residues. Germline V lookup: CDR1 SNHLY, CDR2 FYNNEI. V lost 1 base to trimming and J lost 3 bases, with 6 bases between them. CDR3 region: CASSEGYDYGYTF. In nucleotides, the CDR3 is TGTGCCAGCAGTGAAGGTTATGACTATGGCTACACCTTC.

As DNA, the CDR3 is TGTGCCAGCAGGGACACGACGGGCACGAACACTGAAGCTTTCTTT. It is translated as CASRDTTGTNTEAFF. The gene calls are TRBV27 and TRBJ1-1, with D perhaps matching TRBD1 (5 bases). V dropped 6 bases and J dropped 1 base, with 15 bases sitting between them. This CDR3 is 15 amino acids long. Germline V gene data show CDR1 as MNHEY and CDR2 as SMNVEV (reference sequence).

The chain links TRBV4-1 to TRBJ1-4; TRBD1 is a possible D gene (5 bases). The CDR3 is 18 amino acids. Germline V gives CDR1 MGHRA, CDR2 YSYEKL. V gave up 1 base and J gave up 0 bases, with 15 bases separating them. The CDR3 nucleotides read TGCGCCAGCAGCCAAGTATTTCGACAAGGGGCAACTAATGAAAAACTGTTTTTT. Protein: CASSQVFRQGATNEKLFF.

The chain combines TRBV28 with TRBJ1-5, with 8 positions matching TRBD1. V dropped 4 bases and J dropped 4; count of bases not matched to a gene: 6. The CDR3 spans 15 residues. CDR1 and CDR2 (germline): MDHEN, SYDVKM. The CDR3 bases are TGTGCCAGCAGTTCGTGGGACAGGCAAAATCAGCCCCAGCATTTT. Encoded protein: CASSSWDRQNQPQHF. The full variable domain, its missing parts supplied by reference TRBV28 and TRBJ1-5, is DVKVTQSSRYLVKRTGEKVFLECVQDMDHENMFWYRQDPGLGLRLIYFSYDVKMKEKGDIPEGYSVSREKKERFSLILESASTNQTSMYLCASSSWDRQNQPQHFGDGTRLSIL.

The rearrangement uses TRBV10-3 and TRBJ2-1; 7 bases are shared with TRBD1. V trimming: 6 bases; J trimming: 6 bases; junction bases outside the gene matches: 11. CDR1 ENHRY and CDR2 SYGVKD come from the germline V gene. The CDR3 is 15 residues long. This CDR3 is CAISRGQASGNEQFF. The DNA of the CDR3 is TGTGCCATCAGCCGAGGACAGGCCTCGGGCAATGAGCAGTTCTTC.

This rearrangement joins TRBV28 to TRBJ2-6, with D possibly TRBD1 on 6 matching bases. Germline CDR1 reads MDHEN; CDR2 reads SYDVKM. The V and J ends lost 5 bases and 0 bases respectively, with 14 bases between them. The CDR3 runs to 17 residues. The CDR3 nucleotides are TGTGCCAGCAGTACGCAGGGGCAGAGCTCTGGGGCCAACGTCCTGACTTTC. This encodes CASSTQGQSSGANVLTF.

This clone appeared a single time. This sequence joins TRBV2 and TRBJ2-7, with TRBD1 as a possible D gene (6 bases). Germline V gene lookup returns CDR1 SNHLY and CDR2 FYNNEI. There are 14 residues in the CDR3. The V and J ends lost 8 bases and 2 bases respectively, with 16 bases between them. CDR3 in amino acids: CASDGQSPTYEQYF. DNA of the CDR3: TGTGCCAGCGACGGACAGTCCCCTACCTACGAGCAGTACTTC.

V usage is TRBV9 and J usage is TRBJ2-3; 10 bases fit TRBD2. This CDR3 is built from 16 residues. Germline values: CDR1 SGDLS, CDR2 YYNGEE. V lost 0 bases to trimming and J lost 4 bases; unmatched junction nucleotides: 5. CDR3: CASSVETSGWSDTQYF. The CDR3 DNA reads TGTGCCAGCAGCGTAGAGACTAGCGGGTGGTCAGATACGCAGTATTTT.

CDR3 DNA sequence: TGCGCCAGCAGTCAGGGGACACAGGGTGTCGAACAGCCCCAGCATTTT. It translates to CASSQGTQGVEQPQHF. The V gene is TRBV23-1, the J gene TRBJ1-5, with a possible D match to TRBD1 (6 bases). TRBV23-1 is noted as an ORF with a role that remains uncertain. The CDR3 contains 16 residues. The V and J ends lost 3 bases and 7 bases respectively, with 19 bases between them.

This chain connects TRBV11-2 to TRBJ2-2; D possibly corresponds to TRBD2 (6 bases). Germline CDR1 reads SGHAT; CDR2 reads FQNNGV. The germline V and J ends were trimmed by 5 bases and 1 base, with 17 bases remaining between them. This CDR3 is built from 17 residues. The CDR3, as DNA: TGTGCCAGCAGCCGCAATAGGGTGGGACTGAACACCGGGGAGCTGTTTTTT. Its translation is CASSRNRVGLNTGELFF. Together with reference TRBV11-2 and TRBJ2-2, the CDR3 gives the full variable domain: EAGVAQSPRYKIIEKRQSVAFWCNPISGHATLYWYQQILGQGPKLLIQFQNNGVVDDSQLPKDRFSAERLKGVDSTLKIQPAKLEDSAVYLCASSRNRVGLNTGELFFGEGSRLTVL.

The chain recombines TRBV28 with TRBJ1-2; 8 positions match TRBD1. The CDR3 covers 15 residues. Germline V gene data show CDR1 as MDHEN and CDR2 as SYDVKM. V gave up 1 base and J gave up 8 bases; unmatched junction bases: 9. DNA for the CDR3: TGTGCCAGCAGTTTATCCGGACAGGGAGTAGCAGGCTACACCTTC. Translating it yields CASSLSGQGVAGYTF.

This clone came up once. CDR3 coding DNA: TGTGCCAGCTCGATGCGGTACTCTGGGGCCAACGTCCTGACTTTC. It codes for CASSMRYSGANVLTF. The J gene is TRBJ2-6, the V gene TRBV19, with D unresolved. The CDR3 contains 15 residues. Trimming took 9 bases from V and 0 from J, leaving 12 bases between them. CDR1 is LNHDA and CDR2 is SQIVND in the germline V gene (reference sequence).

As regards this clone: The same CDR3 is also encoded by other DNA sequences in this sample. This sequence joins TRBV30 and TRBJ1-3; D is perhaps TRBD1 (5 bases). V was clipped by 0 bases and J by 3 bases, with 9 bases between them. The CDR3 length is 14 residues. Germline V gene lookup returns CDR1 GTSNPN and CDR2 SVGIG (reference sequence). The CDR3 DNA reads TGTGCCTGGAGTGTGTGGGGGGTTGGAAACACCATATATTTT. It specifies CAWSVWGVGNTIYF.